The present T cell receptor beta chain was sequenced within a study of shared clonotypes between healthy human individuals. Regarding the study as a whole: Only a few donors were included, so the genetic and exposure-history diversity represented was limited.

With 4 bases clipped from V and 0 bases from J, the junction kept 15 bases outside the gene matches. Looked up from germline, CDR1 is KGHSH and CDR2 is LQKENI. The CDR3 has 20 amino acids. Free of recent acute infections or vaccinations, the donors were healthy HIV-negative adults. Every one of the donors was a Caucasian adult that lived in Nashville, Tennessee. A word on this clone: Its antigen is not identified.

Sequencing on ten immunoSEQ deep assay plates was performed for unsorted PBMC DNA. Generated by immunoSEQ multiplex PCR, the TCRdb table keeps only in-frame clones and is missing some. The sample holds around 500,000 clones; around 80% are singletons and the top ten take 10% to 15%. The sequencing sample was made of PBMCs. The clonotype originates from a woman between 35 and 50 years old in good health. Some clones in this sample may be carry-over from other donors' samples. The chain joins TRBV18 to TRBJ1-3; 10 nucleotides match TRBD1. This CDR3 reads CASSRGQGSRSESSGNTIYF. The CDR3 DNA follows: TGTGCCAGCTCACGGGGACAGGGGTCGAGAAGCGAGAGCTCTGGAAACACCATATATTTT.